This T cell receptor beta chain originates from a study of T-cell reconstitution after alpha-beta-depleted transplantation in children. V lost 2 bases, J lost 7 bases, and 8 bases lay in between. Germline CDR1 MDHEN, CDR2 SYDVKM. This CDR3 contains 12 residues. Unique molecular identifiers were incorporated during preparation of the TCRbeta library. Via MiXCR, TCRdb re-called the PCR reads, giving one row per CDR3 protein. The sample gives 380,000 or so distinct CDR3 sequences, about 14% of which show up once; 3.5% to 4.5% is in the top ten. Sample: PBMCs, taken from the stem cell graft. The clonotype comes from a human donor who donated a stem cell graft to a child with Fanconi anemia. The V and J genes are TRBV28 and TRBJ1-1; no firm D call. The CDR3 nucleotides read TGTGCCAGCAGTTTAGCCCCCTATGAAGCTTTCTTT. This encodes CASSLAPYEAFF. The whole variable domain, remainder taken from reference TRBV28 and TRBJ1-1, is DVKVTQSSRYLVKRTGEKVFLECVQDMDHENMFWYRQDPGLGLRLIYFSYDVKMKEKGDIPEGYSVSREKKERFSLILESASTNQTSMYLCASSLAPYEAFFGQGTRLTVV.